Included here is one TCR beta chain sequence, with context. This CDR3 comprises 13 residues. The germline V gene has CDR1 SNHLY and CDR2 FYNNEI. V dropped 11 bases and J dropped 0 bases, with 11 bases sitting between them. The source of the sample is a study of tumour-infiltrating T cells in Burkitt lymphoma. Profiling relied on immunoSEQ multiplex PCR, and the TCRdb table lists in-frame clones only, not all of them. Of roughly 13,000 clones in the sample, roughly 75% were seen once. The sequence came from a human donor with diffuse large B-cell lymphoma. J is TRBJ2-1 and V is TRBV2; no clear D. Material: tumor tissue. The CDR3 DNA reads as TGTGCCGGCGACACTAACTCCTACAATGAGCAGTTCTTC. Translating gives CAGDTNSYNEQFF.